Each of the 5 T cell receptor beta chains below was sequenced from the same sample in a study of early T cells in non-severe SARS-CoV-2 infection. TCRdb ran MiXCR on the 5' RACE reads and lists one entry per CDR3 protein. The sample gives approximately 71,000 distinct CDR3 sequences, around 9.9% of which show up once; 6.4% is in the top ten. The sample comprised whole blood. These receptors came from an adult who was a healthcare worker with PCR-confirmed SARS-CoV-2 infection or an uninfected control (not recorded which).

The chain carries TRBV7-8 and TRBJ2-5; 10 nucleotides line up with TRBD2. The CDR3 spans 15 residues. Germline trimming cut 6 bases from V and 1 base from J; bases unmatched to any gene: 5. Germline V lookup: CDR1 SGHVS, CDR2 FQNEAQ. DNA of the CDR3: TGTGCCAGCAGTCAAGCGGGAGGGCCCCAAGAGACCCAGTACTTC. Its protein is CASSQAGGPQETQYF. The full variable domain, completed using reference TRBV7-8 and TRBJ2-5, is GAGVSQSPRYKVAKRGQDVALRCDPISGHVSLFWYQQALGQGPEFLTYFQNEAQLDKSGLPSDRFFAERPEGSVSTLKIQRTQQEDSAVYLCASSQAGGPQETQYFGPGTRLLVL.

This clonotype was detected a few times. This chain uses TRBV29-1 with TRBJ2-1; no clear D. CDR1 is SQVTM and CDR2 is ANQGSEA in the germline V gene. This CDR3 region has 15 residues. V lost 4 bases and J lost 0, with 13 bases in between. The CDR3 sequence: CSVASESLSYNEQFF. CDR3 bases: TGCAGCGTTGCGAGCGAATCCCTCTCCTACAATGAGCAGTTCTTC.

This clonotype was found a few times. This chain links TRBV6-6 with TRBJ2-2; D is undetermined. Between the trimmed V and J ends, which lost 6 bases and 2 bases, there was a span of 10 bases. Germline V gene sequence: CDR1 MNHNY, CDR2 SVGAGI (reference sequence). This CDR3 has 14 residues. CDR3 amino acids: CASRAERNTGELFF. Written as DNA, the CDR3 is TGTGCCAGCAGGGCGGAGCGAAACACCGGGGAGCTGTTTTTT.

This clonotype has a handful of counts. This chain uses TRBV12-3 or TRBV12-4 with TRBJ2-1; 9 positions agree with TRBD2. The CDR3 is 15 amino acids. The junction had 7 bases not matched to a gene; V was cut back by 6 bases and J by 4 bases. CDR3 in DNA: TGTGCCAGCAGCGCGGGAGGGGGTTCGTACAATGAGCAGTTCTTC. Amino acids: CASSAGGGSYNEQFF.

This clonotype was counted a few times. The chain employs TRBV11-2 and TRBJ2-1; possibly TRBD1 for D (6 bases). The V end was cut by 4 bases, the J end by 7 bases, with 14 bases between. Germline lookup yields CDR1 SGHAT and CDR2 FQNNGV. The CDR3 loop spans 14 amino acids. The CDR3: CASSSRSGDNEQFF. CDR3 in DNA: TGTGCCAGCAGCTCCCGGTCAGGGGATAATGAGCAGTTCTTC.